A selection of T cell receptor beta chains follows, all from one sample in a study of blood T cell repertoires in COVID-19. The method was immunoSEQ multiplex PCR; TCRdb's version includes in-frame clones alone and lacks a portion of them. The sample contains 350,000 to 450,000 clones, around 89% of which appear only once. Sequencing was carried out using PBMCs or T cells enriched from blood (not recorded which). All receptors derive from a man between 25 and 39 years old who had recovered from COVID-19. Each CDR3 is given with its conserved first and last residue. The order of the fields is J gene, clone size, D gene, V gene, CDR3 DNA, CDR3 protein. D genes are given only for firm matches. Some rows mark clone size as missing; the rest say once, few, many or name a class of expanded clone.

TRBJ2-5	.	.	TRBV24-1	TGTGCCACCAGTATCCCAGGGGATGAGACCCAGTACTTC	CATSIPGDETQYF
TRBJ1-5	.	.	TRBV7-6	TGTGCCAGCAGCTTAGAGGGGCTCGGCAATCAGCCCCAGCATTTT	CASSLEGLGNQPQHF
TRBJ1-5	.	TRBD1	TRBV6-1	TGTGCCAGCAGTGAAGAATGGACAGGGTACAATCAGCCCCAGCATTTT	CASSEEWTGYNQPQHF
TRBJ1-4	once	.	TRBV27	TGTGCCAGCAGTTTAAAGGGGCAGGGATGGGAACTGTTTTTT	CASSLKGQGWELFF
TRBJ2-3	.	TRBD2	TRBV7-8	TGTGCCAGCATCAAAGGACTAGCGGGAGGTTCCGCAGATACGCAGTATTTT	CASIKGLAGGSADTQYF
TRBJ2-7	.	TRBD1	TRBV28	TGTGCCAGCAGACCGAGACAGGGGCCCTACGAGCAGTACTTC	CASRPRQGPYEQYF
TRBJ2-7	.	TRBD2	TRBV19	TGTGCCAGTAGTACCAGGACTAGCGGGGAGCAGTACTTC	CASSTRTSGEQYF
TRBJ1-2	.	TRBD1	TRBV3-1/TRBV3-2	TGTGCCAGCAGCCAGGGGACCGGGACAGGGGCAAACTATGGCTACACCTTC	CASSQGTGTGANYGYTF
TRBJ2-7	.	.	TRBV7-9	TGTGCCAGCAGCTTAGCTGGGGAGATCTACGAGCAGTACTTC	CASSLAGEIYEQYF
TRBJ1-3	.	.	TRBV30	TGTGCCTGGAGTCAGGGAATAACTGGAAACACCATATATTTT	CAWSQGITGNTIYF
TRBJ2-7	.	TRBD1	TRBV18	TGTGCCAGCTCACAAGTCCGGGACAGGGGCAGGCCCTACGAGCAGTACTTC	CASSQVRDRGRPYEQYF
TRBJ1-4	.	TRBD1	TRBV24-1	TGTGCCACCAGTGATTCGTCAGGGGGCCCTAATGAAAAACTGTTTTTT	CATSDSSGGPNEKLFF
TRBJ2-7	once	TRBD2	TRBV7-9	TGTGCCAGCAGCCGCAGACGCCTAGCGGGAGTCAACTCCTACGAGCAGTACTTC	CASSRRRLAGVNSYEQYF